The source of this TCR beta chain is a study of T-cell memory formation after mild COVID-19. Study-wide results and limits: Contracting clones from day 15 to 85 had balanced CD4/CD8; later expanders favoured CD4+. Chiefly within CM and EM were the contracting CD4+ clones; CD8+ ones were within EMRA.

After 5'RACE with constant-segment primers, TCR alpha and TCR beta cDNA libraries carrying sample barcodes and UMIs were obtained. TCRdb fed the 5' RACE reads into MiXCR, producing one record per CDR3 protein. The sample records about 210,000 distinct CDR3 sequences, 10% to 13% being singletons. This clonotype was recorded many times. Its target is unknown. The TCR sequence derives from a man aged 18 to 30 who had mild COVID-19 (a few samples of this study predate the infection). Cell type and time point are not known. What was sequenced was PBMCs or a T cell subset sorted from them (not recorded which).

The CDR3 loop reads CASSQTDPEGELFF. The CDR3 DNA reads TGCGCCAGCAGCCAGACAGATCCCGAAGGGGAGCTGTTTTTT. The chain is built from TRBV5-1 and TRBJ2-2; D might be TRBD1 (5 bases). Germline values: CDR1 SGHRS, CDR2 YFSETQ. V was cut by 4 bases and J by 8 bases, with 15 bases left in between. This CDR3 has 14 residues.